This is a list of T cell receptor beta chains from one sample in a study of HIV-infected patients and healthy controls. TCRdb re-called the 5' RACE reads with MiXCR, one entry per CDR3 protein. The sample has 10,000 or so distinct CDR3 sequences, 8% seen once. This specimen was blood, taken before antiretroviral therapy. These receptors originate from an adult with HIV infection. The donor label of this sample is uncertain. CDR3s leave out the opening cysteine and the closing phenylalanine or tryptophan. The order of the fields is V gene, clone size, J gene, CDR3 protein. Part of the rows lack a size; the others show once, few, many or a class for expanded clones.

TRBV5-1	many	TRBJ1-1	ASSLTDNTEAF
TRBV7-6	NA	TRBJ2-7	ASSPSIPGGYYEQY
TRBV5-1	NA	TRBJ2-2	ASSLDLGARATGELF
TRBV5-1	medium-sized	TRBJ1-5	ASSSDGNQPQH
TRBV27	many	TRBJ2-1	ASGRASRYNEQF
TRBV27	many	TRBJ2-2	GTGQDTGELF
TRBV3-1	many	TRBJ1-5	ASSPSGAGRTQH
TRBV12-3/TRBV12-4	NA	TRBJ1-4	ASTALRSGKLF
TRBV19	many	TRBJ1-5	ASNGGRGQPQH
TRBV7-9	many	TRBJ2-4	ASSLSGVYAIQY
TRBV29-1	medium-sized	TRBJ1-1	SVRQGQTEAF
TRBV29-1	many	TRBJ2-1	SVGRAGVGYNEQF
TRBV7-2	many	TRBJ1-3	ASSLLPTGSGNTIY
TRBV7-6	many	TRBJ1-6	ASSPGPSTNSPLH
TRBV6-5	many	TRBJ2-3	ASRIYQRGGADTQY
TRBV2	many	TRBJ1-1	ASSKTGMANTEAF
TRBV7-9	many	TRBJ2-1	ASSLYGLSSGSSGEQF
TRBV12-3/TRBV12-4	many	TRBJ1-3	ASTLVSGNTIY
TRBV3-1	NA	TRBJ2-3	ASSQPPATQY
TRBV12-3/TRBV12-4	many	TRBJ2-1	ASSLLPWTSSYNEQF
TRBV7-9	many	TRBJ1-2	ASSFPGYGYT
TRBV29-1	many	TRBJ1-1	SVPSRTEAF
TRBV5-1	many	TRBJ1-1	ASSLNAGGMNTEAF
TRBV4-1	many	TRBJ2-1	ASSQVPAGEQF
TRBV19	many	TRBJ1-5	ASSTSPGSNQPQH